This T cell receptor beta chain was recorded in a study of Ad26.COV2.S vaccination and SARS-CoV-2 variants. Whole-study findings and limits: Vaccine and placebo recipients had similar non-spike TCR breadth.

Profiled with immunoSEQ multiplex PCR; TCRdb holds only in-frame clones, not every one. The sample includes 150,000 to 200,000 clones, approximately 90% seen only once; the top ten take about 5.5%. On this clone: Antigen: not known.

Trimming removed 7 bases from V and 2 bases from J; junction bases left unmatched: 12. Germline-derived CDR1 and CDR2 are SNHLY and FYNNEI. The CDR3 extends over 18 amino acids. The rearrangement links TRBV2 to TRBJ2-3; TRBD2 matches 13 bases. Source: peripheral blood, taken after recovery from COVID-19. The source is a human donor who had recovered from COVID-19. CDR3 sequence (DNA): TGTGCCAGCATGGCACTAGCGGGAGGGCTGACCCCCACAGATACGCAGTATTTT. Encoded protein: CASMALAGGLTPTDTQYF.